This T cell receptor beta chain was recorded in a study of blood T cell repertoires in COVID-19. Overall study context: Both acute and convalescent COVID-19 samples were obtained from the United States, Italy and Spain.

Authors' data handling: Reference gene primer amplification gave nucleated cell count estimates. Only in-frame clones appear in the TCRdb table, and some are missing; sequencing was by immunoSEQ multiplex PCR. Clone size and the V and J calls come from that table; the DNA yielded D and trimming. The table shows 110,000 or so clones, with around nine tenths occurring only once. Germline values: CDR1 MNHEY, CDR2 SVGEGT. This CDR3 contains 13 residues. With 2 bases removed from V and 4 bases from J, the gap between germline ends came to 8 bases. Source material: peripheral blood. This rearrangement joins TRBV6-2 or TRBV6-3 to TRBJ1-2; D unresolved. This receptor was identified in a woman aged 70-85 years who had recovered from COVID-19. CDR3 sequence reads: CASSYGSLYGYTF. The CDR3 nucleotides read TGTGCCAGCAGTTACGGTAGTCTCTATGGCTACACCTTC.